The table lists the clone carrying this TCR beta chain with many counts. TCRdb reprocessed the 5' RACE reads via MiXCR and lists one record per CDR3 protein. The table shows about 80,000 distinct CDR3 sequences, with about 5% occurring only once. CDR3 size: 16 residues. V lost 0 bases to trimming and J lost 4 bases; unmatched junction nucleotides: 7. Germline V CDR1 and CDR2: SGHRS, YFSETQ. The sample belongs to a study of neurological immune-mediated disorders. This clonotype was sampled from a woman aged 30 to 39 with multiple sclerosis. This chain connects TRBV5-1 to TRBJ1-1; 9 bases are a match to TRBD1. Sequenced: PBMCs. CDR3 loop: CASSLGAGTGTTEAFF. CDR3 DNA sequence: TGCGCCAGCAGCTTGGGGGCCGGGACAGGGACCACTGAAGCTTTCTTT.